This TCR beta chain was captured in a study of T cell responses to AZD1222 COVID-19 vaccine. Broader study findings: In a largely white British group with more females than males, clonal diversity was possibly underestimated. Vaccine-related CD4 TCRs covered spike, predominating at 160-218 and 743-854. Of the AZD1222 recipients, only five to seven were seropositive at baseline.

Data came from immunoSEQ multiplex PCR; TCRdb stores just in-frame clones and leaves some out. Of under 150,000 clones in the sample, around 91% were seen once. Comments on this clone: Antigen specificity is unknown.

Trimming shortened V by 3 bases and J by 1 base, and 7 bases separated the two germline ends. CDR1 MDHEN and CDR2 SYDVKM come from the germline V gene. CDR3 length: 14 residues. The sequence derives from an adult who received the AZD1222 COVID-19 vaccine. Sequenced here: peripheral blood, sampled 28 days after the second AZD1222 dose. This chain joins TRBV28 and TRBJ1-3; D remains unclear. CDR3: CASSLWASGNTIYF. CDR3 DNA sequence: TGTGCCAGCAGTTTGTGGGCTTCTGGAAACACCATATATTTT.